The clone carrying this T cell receptor beta chain was seen a few times. Its antigen remains unidentified. The CDR3 contains 13 residues. The V end lost 8 bases, the J end lost 7 bases, and 20 bases lay between the germline ends. Germline CDR1 is SQVTM and CDR2 is ANQGSEA. This sample stems from a study of shared clonotypes between healthy human individuals. Study-level points and caveats: Some clonotypes were shared by all four sorted-subset donors, while others were not shared. The non-shared ones had lower generation probabilities than the shared ones.

Produced via immunoSEQ multiplex PCR; TCRdb's table is partial and in-frame only. The sample records some 2.3 million clones, 90% to 95% being singletons. V gene TRBV29-1 combines with J gene TRBJ1-1, with D possibly TRBD1 on 5 matching bases. This receptor was identified in a man between 18 and 29 years old in good health. Some clones in this sample may be carry-over from other donors' samples. Sequenced: naive CD4+ T cells from PBMCs. Subset: CD45RA+ positively selected. DNA of the CDR3: TGCAGCTTCGTGGGGCTATCCGGTAATGAAGCTTTCTTT. Encoded protein: CSFVGLSGNEAFF.